This T cell receptor beta chain emerged from a study of tissue T cells after allogeneic stem cell transplantation. CDR1 and CDR2 from the germline V gene are SGHSN and HYEKVE. This CDR3 contains 16 residues. V lost 4 bases to trimming and J lost 0 bases, with 15 bases between them. Sequencing used immunoSEQ multiplex PCR; TCRdb keeps in-frame clones, though not all of them. The sample records nearly 50,000 clones, about 73% being singletons. As to this clone: The gene names given are mouse names. With the read ending 1 residue before the CDR3 end, the germline J gene is used to fill in that end.

The sample was sorted cells pooled from one or two spleens. The TCR comes from a pool of C57BL/6 mice in good health. The chain links TRBV12-1 to TRBJ2-1; D is possibly TRBD1 (6 bases). This CDR3 is CASSLQGSYNYAEQFF. Partial CDR3 DNA: TGTGCCAGCTCCCTTCAGGGGAGTTATAACTATGCTGAGCAGTTC.